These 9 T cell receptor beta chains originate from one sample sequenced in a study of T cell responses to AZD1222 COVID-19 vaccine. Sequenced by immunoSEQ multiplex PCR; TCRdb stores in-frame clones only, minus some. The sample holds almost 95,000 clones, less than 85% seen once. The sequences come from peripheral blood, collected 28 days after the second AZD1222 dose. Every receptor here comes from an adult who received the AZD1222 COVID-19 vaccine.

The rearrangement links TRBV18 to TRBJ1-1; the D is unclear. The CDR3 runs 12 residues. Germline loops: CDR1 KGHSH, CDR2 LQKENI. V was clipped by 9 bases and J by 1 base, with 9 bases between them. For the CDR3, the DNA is TGTGCCAGTACAGATTCGAACACTGAAGCTTTCTTT. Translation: CASTDSNTEAFF.

CDR3 nucleotides: TGTGCCTGGGGGGGACAGCAATATAACTATGGCTACACCTTC. Protein sequence: CAWGGQQYNYGYTF. The chain joins TRBV30 to TRBJ1-2; TRBD1 matches 7 bases. CDR1 and CDR2 from the germline V gene are GTSNPN and SVGIG (reference sequence). The CDR3 consists of 14 residues. V trimming: 5 bases; J trimming: 1 base; junction bases outside the gene matches: 7. Supplemented by reference TRBV30 and TRBJ1-2, the full variable domain reads SQTIHQWPATLVQPVGSPLSLECTVEGTSNPNLYWYRQAAGRGLQLLFYSVGIGQISSEVPQNLSASRPQDRQFILSSKKLLLSDSGFYLCAWGGQQYNYGYTFGSGTRLTVV.

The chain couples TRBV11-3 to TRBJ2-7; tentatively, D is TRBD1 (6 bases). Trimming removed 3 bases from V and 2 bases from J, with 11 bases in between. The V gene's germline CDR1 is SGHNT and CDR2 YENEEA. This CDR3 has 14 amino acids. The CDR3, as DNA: TGTGCCAGCAGCTTTCCGGACAGACCCTACGAGCAGTACTTC. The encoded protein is CASSFPDRPYEQYF.

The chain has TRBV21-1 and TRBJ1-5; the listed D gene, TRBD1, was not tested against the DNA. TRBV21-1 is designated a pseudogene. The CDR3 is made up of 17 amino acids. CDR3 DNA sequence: TGTGCCAGCCGACCCGAGGACGGACAGTATAGCAATCAGCCCCAGCATTTT. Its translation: CASRPEDGQYSNQPQHF.

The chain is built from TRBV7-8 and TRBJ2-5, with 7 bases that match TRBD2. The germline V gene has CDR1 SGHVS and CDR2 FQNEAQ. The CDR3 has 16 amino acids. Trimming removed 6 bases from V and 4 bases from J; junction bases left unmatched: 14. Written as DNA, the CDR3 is TGTGCCAGCAGACGAGAGCGGGGCCCCGGGGGAGAGACCCAGTACTTC. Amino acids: CASRRERGPGGETQYF.

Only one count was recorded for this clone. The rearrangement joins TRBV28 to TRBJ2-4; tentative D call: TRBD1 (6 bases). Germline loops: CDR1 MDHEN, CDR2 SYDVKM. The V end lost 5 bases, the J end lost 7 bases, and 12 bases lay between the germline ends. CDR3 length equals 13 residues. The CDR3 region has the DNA TGTGCCAGCAGTCTTCGGGACATTAACATTCAGTACTTC. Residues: CASSLRDINIQYF.

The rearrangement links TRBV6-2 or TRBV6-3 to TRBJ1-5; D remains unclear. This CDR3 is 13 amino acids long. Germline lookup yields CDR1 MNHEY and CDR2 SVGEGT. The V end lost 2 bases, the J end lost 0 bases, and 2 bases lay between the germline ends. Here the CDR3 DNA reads TGTGCCAGCAGTTACGGTAGCAATCAGCCCCAGCATTTT. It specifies CASSYGSNQPQHF.

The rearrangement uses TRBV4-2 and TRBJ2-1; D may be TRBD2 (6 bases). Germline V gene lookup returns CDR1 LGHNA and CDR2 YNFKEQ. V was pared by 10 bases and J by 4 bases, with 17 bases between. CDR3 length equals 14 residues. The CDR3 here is CATSGVALYNEQFF. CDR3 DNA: TGTGCCACTTCGGGGGTGGCTCTTTACAATGAGCAGTTCTTC.

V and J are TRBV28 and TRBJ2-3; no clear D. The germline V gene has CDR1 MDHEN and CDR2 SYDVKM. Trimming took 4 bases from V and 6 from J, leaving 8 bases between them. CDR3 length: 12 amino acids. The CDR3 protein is CASSSLGDTQYF. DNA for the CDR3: TGTGCCAGCAGTTCTCTTGGGGATACGCAGTATTTT.